The 9 T cell receptor beta chains listed next were all sequenced from one sample in a study of neoadjuvant anti-PD-1 for oral cavity cancer. Sequenced by immunoSEQ multiplex PCR; TCRdb stores in-frame clones only, minus some. The table shows about 15,000 clones, with around 36% occurring only once. The time point: after neoadjuvant nivolumab, at surgical resection. The sequenced sample was tumor tissue, obtained after nivolumab (anti-PD-1) treatment. These receptors originate from a person between 40 and 85 years old with oral cavity squamous cell carcinoma.

There are a few counts of this clone. The J gene is TRBJ1-3, the V gene TRBV19; TRBD1 is a possible D gene (6 bases). Germline assignment: CDR1 LNHDA and CDR2 SQIVND (reference sequence). V was clipped by 10 bases and J by 0 bases, with 10 bases between them. The CDR3 runs 13 residues. The CDR3 DNA reads TGTGCCACGGGGGCAGTCTCTGGAAACACCATATATTTT. This gives the protein CATGAVSGNTIYF.

The rearrangement joins TRBV5-6 to TRBJ2-7, with 8 bases fitting TRBD1. V lost 3 bases, J lost 5 bases, and 10 bases stayed unmatched. CDR1 and CDR2 from the germline V gene are SGHDT and YYEEEE. The CDR3 is 15 residues long. The CDR3 DNA reads TGTGCCAGCAGCTCGGGGACAGGACTCACTGACGAGCAGTACTTC. It encodes CASSSGTGLTDEQYF. The entire variable domain, with the rest obtained from reference TRBV5-6 and TRBJ2-7, is as follows: DAGVTQSPTHLIKTRGQQVTLRCSPKSGHDTVSWYQQALGQGPQFIFQYYEEEERQRGNFPDRFSGHQFPNYSSELNVNALLLGDSALYLCASSSGTGLTDEQYFGPGTRLTVT.

The genes are TRBV5-4 and TRBJ1-2; TRBD1 aligns across 7 bases. This CDR3 contains 14 residues. J was trimmed by 8 bases and V by 6 bases; bases with no gene match: 13. CDR1 and CDR2 from the germline V gene are SGHNT and YYREEE (reference sequence). The chain's CDR3 is CASTPRDRPRGYTF. CDR3 coding DNA: TGTGCCAGCACTCCCCGGGACAGACCTCGCGGCTACACCTTC.

In this sample, this clone is medium-sized. J is TRBJ2-2 and V is TRBV10-3, with a tentative D call TRBD1 (6 bases). V lost 11 bases and J 2 bases, leaving 12 bases between the germline ends. There are 13 residues in the CDR3. Germline loops: CDR1 ENHRY, CDR2 SYGVKD. The DNA of the CDR3 is TGTGCCGTCGGGACATACAACACCGGGGAGCTGTTTTTT. Amino acids: CAVGTYNTGELFF.

The chain couples TRBV7-2 to TRBJ1-2; 7 bases line up with TRBD1. V lost 0 bases and J lost 3; bases outside the gene matches: 4. The CDR3 is 15 amino acids. Germline V gene lookup returns CDR1 SGHTA and CDR2 FQGNSA. CDR3 amino acids: CASSLASGGDYGYTF. The CDR3 region has the DNA TGTGCCAGCAGCTTAGCGTCAGGGGGAGACTATGGCTACACCTTC.

The sample holds a few counts of this clone. In nucleotides, the CDR3 is TGTGCCAGCAGTCGTCTGAGAACCGGGGAGCTGTTTTTT. It translates to CASSRLRTGELFF. V is TRBV6-6 and J is TRBJ2-2, with unresolved D. Trimming shortened V by 5 bases and J by 5 bases, and 9 bases separated the two germline ends. The CDR3 extends over 13 amino acids. Looked up from germline, CDR1 is MNHNY and CDR2 is SVGAGI (reference sequence).

The CDR3 protein is CASSQDGVRYNEQFF. In nucleotides, the CDR3 is TGCGCCAGCAGCCAAGATGGTGTCAGGTACAATGAGCAGTTCTTC. The chain links TRBV4-3 to TRBJ2-1; D is undetermined. CDR1 and CDR2 (germline): LGHNA, YSLEER. The length of the CDR3 is 15 residues. The V and J ends lost 0 bases and 4 bases respectively, with 10 bases between them.

The chain employs TRBV15 and TRBJ1-5; 8 nucleotides match TRBD1. The J segment lost 2 bases and the V segment lost 5 bases, leaving 8 bases of the junction unmatched. Germline loops: CDR1 LNHNV, CDR2 YYDKDF (reference sequence). The CDR3 sequence is 16 residues long. The CDR3 sequence: CATSPPRTGRNQPQHF. DNA for the CDR3: TGTGCCACCAGCCCACCCAGGACAGGGCGCAATCAGCCCCAGCATTTT.

J is TRBJ1-2 and V is TRBV27; 7 bases align to TRBD1. The CDR3 length is 15 residues. The germline gives CDR1 MNHEY, CDR2 SMNVEV (reference sequence). V dropped 2 bases and J dropped 8; count of bases not matched to a gene: 11. The CDR3 DNA is TGTGCCAGCAGTTTAGGGCCCGACAGGGTAGGCGGCTACACCTTC. Protein sequence: CASSLGPDRVGGYTF.